This T cell receptor beta chain was profiled in a study of T cell repertoires in cytomegalovirus infection. Broader study findings: Individuals carrying CMV plus the relevant HLA were identified by cumulative frequency of public TCR beta families. Clonotype analysis showed dominance of the ex vivo response by HLA-C-restricted CMV-specific TCR beta clonotypes.

TCRdb itself ran the reads through MiXCR, one entry per CDR3 protein. Among tens of thousands of distinct CDR3 sequences, 3% to 4.5% were seen once, and the ten largest hold around 21%. This clonotype was seen repeatedly, ten times or more. Its target is not known. Germline V lookup: CDR1 SGHTA, CDR2 FQGNSA. The V end lost 3 bases, the J end lost 5 bases, and 11 bases lay between the germline ends. The CDR3 has 14 amino acids. The specimen was PBMCs. This receptor was obtained from a human donor in good health (CMV status not recorded). Some clones in this sample may be carry-over from other donors' samples. The chain combines TRBV7-2 with TRBJ1-5; possible D gene TRBD1, 6 bases. The CDR3 DNA reads TGTGCCAGCAGCTTGGGGGCGGGCTATCAGCCCCAGCATTTT. Translation gives CASSLGAGYQPQHF.